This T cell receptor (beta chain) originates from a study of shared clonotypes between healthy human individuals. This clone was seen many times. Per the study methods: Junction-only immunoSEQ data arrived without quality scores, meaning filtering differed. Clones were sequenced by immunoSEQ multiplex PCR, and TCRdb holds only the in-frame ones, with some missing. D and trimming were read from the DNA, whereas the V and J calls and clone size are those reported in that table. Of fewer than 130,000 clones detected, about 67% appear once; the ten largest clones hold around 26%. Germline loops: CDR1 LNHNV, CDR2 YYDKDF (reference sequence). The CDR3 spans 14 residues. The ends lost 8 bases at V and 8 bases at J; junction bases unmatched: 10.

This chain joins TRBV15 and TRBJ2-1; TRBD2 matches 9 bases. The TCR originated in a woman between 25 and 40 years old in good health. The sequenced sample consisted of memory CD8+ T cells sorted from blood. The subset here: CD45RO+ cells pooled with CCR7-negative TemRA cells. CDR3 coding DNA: TGTGCCACCGGAAGGGTAGCGGGAGTCCATGAGCAGTTCTTC. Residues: CATGRVAGVHEQFF.